The T cell receptor beta chain described here comes from a study of beta chain features in type 1 diabetes. Reverse transcription of all isolated RNA meant that expressed TCRB transcripts were sequenced. The data were produced by immunoSEQ multiplex PCR, yet TCRdb's version contains in-frame clones alone and is incomplete. The sample shows some 900,000 clones, roughly 16% of them seen only once. This clone has a single count. Naive, central memory, regulatory and stem cell-like memory cells within the CD4+ compartment were sorted using CD45RO/CCR7/CD25/CD127/CD95/CD27. The CDR3 length is 17 residues. Trimming pared 0 bases from V and 7 bases from J, leaving 22 bases between. CDR1 is SGHRS, CDR2 YFSETQ, per germline.

The rearrangement uses TRBV5-1 and TRBJ2-5; a weak D match, TRBD2 (6 bases). The clonotype originates from a woman aged 18-29 years in good health. Material: naive CD4+ T cells from blood. The CDR3 here is CASSLGAFGGAPGTQYF. CDR3 DNA sequence: TGCGCCAGCAGCTTGGGAGCCTTCGGAGGGGCCCCCGGGACCCAGTACTTC. Looking up the rest from reference TRBV5-1 and TRBJ2-5 gives the full variable domain: KAGVTQTPRYLIKTRGQQVTLSCSPISGHRSVSWYQQTPGQGLQFLFEYFSETQRNKGNFPGRFSGRQFSNSRSEMNVSTLELGDSALYLCASSLGAFGGAPGTQYFGPGTRLLVL.